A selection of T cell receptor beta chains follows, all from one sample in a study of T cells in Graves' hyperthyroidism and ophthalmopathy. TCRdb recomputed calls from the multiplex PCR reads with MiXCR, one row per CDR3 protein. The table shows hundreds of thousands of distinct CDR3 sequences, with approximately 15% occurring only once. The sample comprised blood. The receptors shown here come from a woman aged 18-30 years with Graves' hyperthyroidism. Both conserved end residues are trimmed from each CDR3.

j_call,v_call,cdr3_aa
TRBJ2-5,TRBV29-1,SVEPEGETQY
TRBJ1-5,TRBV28,ASSTTGVQSNQPQH
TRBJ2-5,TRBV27,ASSLGGARDQETQY
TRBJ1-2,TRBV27,ASSRGQLNYGYT
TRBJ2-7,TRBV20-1,SASKDRGQTYEQY
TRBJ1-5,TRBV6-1,ASSAGQLTYSNQPQH
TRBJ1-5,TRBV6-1,ASRKGTQGGRQPQH
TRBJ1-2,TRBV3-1,ASSQGRGQKIYGYT
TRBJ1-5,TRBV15,ATSRVGQGNNQPQH
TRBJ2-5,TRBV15,ATSRGDTSETQY
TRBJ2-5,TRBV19,ASSSGGGGQETQY
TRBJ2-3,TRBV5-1,ASSPRAGRASGSTDTQY
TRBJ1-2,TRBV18,ASSPDRATYGYT
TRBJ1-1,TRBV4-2,ASSQEDRGNTEAF
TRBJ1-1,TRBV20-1,SARDLGRGVVNTEAF
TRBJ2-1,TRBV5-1,ASSREWGPDNEQF